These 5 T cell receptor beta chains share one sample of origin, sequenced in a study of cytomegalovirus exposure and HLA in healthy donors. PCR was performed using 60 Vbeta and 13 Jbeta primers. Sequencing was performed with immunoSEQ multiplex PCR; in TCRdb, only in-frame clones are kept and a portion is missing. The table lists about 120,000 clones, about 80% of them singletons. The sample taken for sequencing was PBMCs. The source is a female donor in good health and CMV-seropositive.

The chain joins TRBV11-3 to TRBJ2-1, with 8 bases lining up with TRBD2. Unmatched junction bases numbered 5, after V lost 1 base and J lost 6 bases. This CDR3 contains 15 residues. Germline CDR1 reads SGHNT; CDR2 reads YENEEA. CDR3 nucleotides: TGTGCCAGCAGCTTAGGGCTAGCGGGCTTCAATGAGCAGTTCTTC. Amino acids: CASSLGLAGFNEQFF.

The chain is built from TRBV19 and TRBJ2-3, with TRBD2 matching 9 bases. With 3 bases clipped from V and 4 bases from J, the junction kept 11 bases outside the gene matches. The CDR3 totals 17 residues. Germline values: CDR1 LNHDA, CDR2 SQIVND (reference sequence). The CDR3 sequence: CASSMARGGGAPDTQYF. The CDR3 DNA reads TGTGCCAGTAGTATGGCCCGGGGCGGGGGGGCCCCAGATACGCAGTATTTT.

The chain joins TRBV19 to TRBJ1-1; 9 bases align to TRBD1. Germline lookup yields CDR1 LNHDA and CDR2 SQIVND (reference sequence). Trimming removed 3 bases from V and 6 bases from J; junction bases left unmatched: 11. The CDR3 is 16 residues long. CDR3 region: CASSMDPRDRVPEAFF. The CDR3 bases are TGTGCCAGTAGTATGGACCCCCGGGACAGGGTCCCTGAAGCTTTCTTT. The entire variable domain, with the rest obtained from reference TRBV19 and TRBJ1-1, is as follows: DGGITQSPKYLFRKEGQNVTLSCEQNLNHDAMYWYRQDPGQGLRLIYYSQIVNDFQKGDIAEGYSVSREKKESFPLTVTSAQKNPTAFYLCASSMDPRDRVPEAFFGQGTRLTVV.

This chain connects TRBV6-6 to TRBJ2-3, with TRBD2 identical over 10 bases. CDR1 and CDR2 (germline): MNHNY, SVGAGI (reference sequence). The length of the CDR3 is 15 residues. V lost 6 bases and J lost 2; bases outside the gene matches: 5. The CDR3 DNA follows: TGTGCCAGCAGCCTTAGCGGGGGGACCACAGATACGCAGTATTTT. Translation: CASSLSGGTTDTQYF.

The CDR3 coding sequence is TGCGCCAGCAGCTTAGGACTAGCGGACTCCTACGAGCAGTACTTC. Protein product: CASSLGLADSYEQYF. The V and J genes are TRBV5-1 and TRBJ2-7, with 10 bases matching TRBD2. The CDR3 runs 15 residues. Germline V gives CDR1 SGHRS, CDR2 YFSETQ. With V trimmed by 2 bases and J by 0 bases, 2 bases remained unmatched.